This entry lists 12 T cell receptor beta chains sequenced from one sample in a study of blood T cell repertoires in COVID-19. TCRdb's copy holds only in-frame clones and misses some; the assay was immunoSEQ multiplex PCR. The table includes under 200,000 clones, about 85% detected once. The sample consisted of peripheral blood. These TCRs come from a woman of 80 years or more with acute or convalescent COVID-19.

The chain recombines TRBV29-1 with TRBJ1-1, with D unclear. CDR3 length: 12 residues. V lost 4 bases, J lost 5 bases, and 11 bases lay in between. Germline-derived CDR1 and CDR2 are SQVTM and ANQGSEA. The CDR3 bases are TGCAGCGTTGGCACGGGAGGGACTGAAGCTTTCTTT. Its translation is CSVGTGGTEAFF.

This sequence joins TRBV6-2 or TRBV6-3 and TRBJ1-1; D uncertain. V lost 5 bases, J lost 1 base, and 14 bases lay in between. CDR3 length: 15 amino acids. Looked up from germline, CDR1 is MNHEY and CDR2 is SVGEGT. The CDR3 spells CASSLPAGKNTEAFF. For the CDR3, the DNA is TGTGCCAGCAGTCTACCGGCGGGAAAGAACACTGAAGCTTTCTTT.

The gene calls are TRBV2 and TRBJ1-6; 10 bases agree with TRBD1. V lost 0 bases, J lost 11 bases, and 7 bases stayed unmatched. CDR3 size: 16 residues. The germline gives CDR1 SNHLY, CDR2 FYNNEI. The DNA of the CDR3 is TGTGCCAGCAGTGAAGCGCGGGTGGGACAGGGGCCACCCCTCCACTTT. It translates to CASSEARVGQGPPLHF.

The CDR3 reads CASSPGGGGHLEQYF. The CDR3 DNA sequence: TGTGCCAGCAGTCCGGGGGGAGGGGGTCATCTCGAGCAGTACTTC. The chain employs TRBV3-1 (or the pseudogene TRBV3-2) and TRBJ2-7, with D possibly matching TRBD2 (7 bases). This CDR3 contains 15 residues. Germline CDR1 and CDR2: LGHDT and YNNKEL (reference sequence). Trimming removed 6 bases at V and 6 bases at J, with 21 bases between.

The J gene is TRBJ2-1, the V gene TRBV15, with D perhaps matching TRBD2 (6 bases). The germline gives CDR1 LNHNV, CDR2 YYDKDF (reference sequence). The V end was cut by 0 bases, the J end by 10 bases, with 13 bases between. The CDR3 is 14 residues long. CDR3 in DNA: TGTGCCACCAGCAGAGACTTAGCGGCAAGAGAGCAGTTCTTC. Encoded protein: CATSRDLAAREQFF.

The V call is TRBV13, the J call TRBJ2-1, with 12 bases identical to TRBD2. V was clipped by 5 bases and J by 4 bases; unmatched bases: 6. The CDR3 has 16 amino acids. Germline V gene sequence: CDR1 PRHDT, CDR2 FYEKMQ (reference sequence). The CDR3 loop reads CASSPLLAGGYNEQFF. The CDR3 coding sequence is TGTGCCAGCAGCCCCCTCCTAGCGGGAGGGTACAATGAGCAGTTCTTC.

The chain uses TRBV4-2 and TRBJ1-5; 9 nucleotides match TRBD1. Germline V gene lookup returns CDR1 LGHNA and CDR2 YNFKEQ. The junction had 2 bases not matched to a gene; V was cut back by 4 bases and J by 4 bases. The length of the CDR3 is 14 residues. CDR3 loop: CASSRDRVNQPQHF. Here the CDR3 DNA reads TGTGCCAGCAGCCGGGACAGGGTGAATCAGCCCCAGCATTTT.

The CDR3 loop is CASSLARTGAGNSPLHF. The CDR3 nucleotides read TGTGCCAGCAGCTTAGCGCGGACAGGGGCAGGAAATTCACCCCTCCACTTT. This chain links TRBV7-2 with TRBJ1-6; 9 bases agree with TRBD1. This CDR3 region has 17 residues. V was pared by 0 bases and J by 7 bases, with 7 bases of the junction left unmatched. CDR1 SGHTA and CDR2 FQGNSA come from the germline V gene.

The chain joins TRBV4-1 to TRBJ1-2; tentatively, D is TRBD1 (6 bases). Germline CDR1 MGHRA, CDR2 YSYEKL. Trimming left V 3 bases short and J 6 bases short, with 11 bases between. The CDR3 has 13 amino acids. CDR3 in amino acids: CASSHRGADGYTF. The CDR3 DNA reads TGCGCCAGCAGCCACCGGGGGGCGGATGGCTACACCTTC.

The chain couples TRBV4-1 to TRBJ2-7; TRBD1 aligns across 7 bases. Trimming removed 1 base from V and 2 bases from J; junction bases left unmatched: 2. CDR1 is MGHRA and CDR2 is YSYEKL in the germline V gene. The CDR3 runs to 14 residues. The CDR3 region has the DNA TGCGCCAGCAGCCAAGTTCAGGGGGCCTACGAGCAGTACTTC. The encoded protein is CASSQVQGAYEQYF.

The rearrangement uses TRBV6-5 and TRBJ1-5; the D is unclear. The CDR3 is 15 residues long. Germline V gene data show CDR1 as MNHEY and CDR2 as SVGAGI. Trimming removed 5 bases at V and 0 bases at J, with 11 bases between. CDR3 in amino acids: CASSRMSDSNQPQHF. The CDR3 DNA reads TGTGCCAGCAGTCGCATGTCAGATAGCAATCAGCCCCAGCATTTT.

V is TRBV29-1 and J is TRBJ1-1; D is uncertain. The germline gives CDR1 SQVTM, CDR2 ANQGSEA. The CDR3 sequence is 13 residues long. V lost 7 bases and J lost 5, with 17 bases in between. The CDR3 is CSGERRESTEAFF. Here the CDR3 DNA reads TGCAGCGGGGAGCGGAGGGAGAGTACTGAAGCTTTCTTT.